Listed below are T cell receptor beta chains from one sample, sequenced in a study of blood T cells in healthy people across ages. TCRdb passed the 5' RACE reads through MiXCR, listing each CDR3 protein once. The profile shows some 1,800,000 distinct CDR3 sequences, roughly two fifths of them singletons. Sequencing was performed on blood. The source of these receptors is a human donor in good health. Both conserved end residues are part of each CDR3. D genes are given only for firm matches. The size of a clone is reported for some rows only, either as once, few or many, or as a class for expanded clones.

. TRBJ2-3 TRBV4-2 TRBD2 CASSQEGGGIGTDTQYF TGTGCCAGCAGCCAAGAAGGCGGGGGAATTGGCACAGATACGCAGTATTTT
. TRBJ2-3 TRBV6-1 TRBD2 CASSERTSATDTQYF TGTGCCAGCAGTGAAAGGACTAGCGCAACAGATACGCAGTATTTT
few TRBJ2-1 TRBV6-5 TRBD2 CASSYSAGIAGGDYEQFF TGTGCCAGCAGTTACTCGGCCGGCATAGCGGGGGGCGATTATGAGCAGTTCTTC
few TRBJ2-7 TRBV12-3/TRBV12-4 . CASRPTTTYEQYF TGTGCCAGCAGACCCACTACAACCTACGAGCAGTACTTC
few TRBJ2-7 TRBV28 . CATWGRLDEQYF TGTGCCACGTGGGGACGTCTCGACGAGCAGTACTTC
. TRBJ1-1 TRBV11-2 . CASSLYRVQAFF TGTGCCAGCAGCTTATACAGGGTTCAAGCTTTCTTT
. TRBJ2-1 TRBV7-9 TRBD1 CASPPYGGTGPPYNEQFF TGTGCCAGTCCACCCTACGGGGGGACAGGGCCTCCTTACAATGAGCAGTTCTTC
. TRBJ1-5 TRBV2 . CASSPERQPQHF TGTGCCAGCAGCCCCGAGCGGCAGCCCCAGCATTTT
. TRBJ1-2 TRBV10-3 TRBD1 CAINTDRRGGGYTF TGTGCCATCAATACGGACAGGCGAGGTGGAGGCTACACCTTC
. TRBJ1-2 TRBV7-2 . CASSYTVGVGVYGYTF TGTGCCAGCAGCTACACCGTTGGGGTCGGAGTCTATGGCTACACCTTC
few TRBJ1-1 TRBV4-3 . CASSWKGREAFF TGCGCCAGCAGCTGGAAAGGCCGAGAAGCTTTCTTT
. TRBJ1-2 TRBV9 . CASSNQRTAYGYTF TGTGCCAGCAGCAATCAGAGGACAGCGTATGGCTACACCTTC
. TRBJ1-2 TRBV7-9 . CASSLGDEGYTF TGTGCCAGCAGCTTAGGTGACGAAGGCTACACCTTC
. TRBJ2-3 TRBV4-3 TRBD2 CASSPSGLAGGRDTQYF TGCGCCAGCAGCCCCTCCGGACTAGCGGGGGGGCGGGATACGCAGTATTTT
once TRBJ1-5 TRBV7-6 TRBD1 CASSLGEGTGPQPQHF TGTGCCAGCAGCTTAGGGGAAGGGACAGGGCCTCAGCCCCAGCATTTT
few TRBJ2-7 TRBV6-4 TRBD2 CASSEASGSSYNEQYF TGTGCCAGCAGTGAGGCTAGCGGGAGCTCCTACAATGAGCAGTACTTC
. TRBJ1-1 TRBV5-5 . CASSSLTRTNTEAFF TGTGCCAGCAGCTCCTTGACACGAACGAACACTGAAGCTTTCTTT
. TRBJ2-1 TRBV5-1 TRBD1 CASSLVGQVGDEQFF TGCGCCAGCAGCTTGGTGGGACAGGTTGGCGATGAGCAGTTCTTC
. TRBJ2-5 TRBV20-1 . CSASPPWEVYGQYF TGCAGTGCTAGTCCCCCATGGGAAGTCTACGGGCAGTACTTC
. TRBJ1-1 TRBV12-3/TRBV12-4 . CASTLVANTEAFF TGTGCCAGCACCCTAGTGGCAAACACTGAAGCTTTCTTT
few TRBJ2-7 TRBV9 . CASSVGLQDYEQYF TGTGCCAGCAGCGTAGGATTACAAGACTACGAGCAGTACTTC
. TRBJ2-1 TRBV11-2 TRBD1 CASSLETGTGDPDNEQFF TGTGCCAGCAGCTTAGAAACCGGGACAGGGGACCCGGACAATGAGCAGTTCTTC
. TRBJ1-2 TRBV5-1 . CASTLGGEGIHGYTF TGCGCCAGCACCCTTGGAGGGGAAGGAATCCATGGCTACACCTTC
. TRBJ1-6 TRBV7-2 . CASSFAPYSPLHF TGTGCCAGCAGTTTCGCCCCCTATTCACCCCTCCACTTT
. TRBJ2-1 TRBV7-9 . CASRPGGGSSYNEQFF TGTGCCAGCAGGCCAGGTGGGGGGAGCTCCTACAATGAGCAGTTCTTC
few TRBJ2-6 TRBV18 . CASSGRSGRAGANVLTF TGTGCCAGCTCAGGGCGTTCGGGACGAGCTGGGGCCAACGTCCTGACTTTC
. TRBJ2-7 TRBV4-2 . CASSQEGRGSSYEQYF TGTGCCAGCAGCCAAGAAGGGCGGGGAAGCTCCTACGAGCAGTACTTC
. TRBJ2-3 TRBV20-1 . CSAKLGTHSTDTQYF TGCAGTGCTAAACTAGGGACACACAGCACAGATACGCAGTATTTT
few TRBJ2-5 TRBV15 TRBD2 CATSRDLAAGGLETQYF TGTGCCACCAGCAGAGATCTTGCAGCGGGGGGGCTGGAGACCCAGTACTTC
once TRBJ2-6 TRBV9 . CASSVTMEGSSGANVLTF TGTGCCAGCAGCGTAACGATGGAGGGTAGCTCTGGGGCCAACGTCCTGACTTTC
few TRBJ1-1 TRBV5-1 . CASRVGALTEAFF TGCGCCAGCAGAGTGGGTGCTCTGACTGAAGCTTTCTTT
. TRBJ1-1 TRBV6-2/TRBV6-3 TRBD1 CASTIRTGTGEEAFF TGTGCCAGCACCATCCGAACCGGGACAGGCGAAGAAGCTTTCTTT
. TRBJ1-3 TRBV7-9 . CASSLWSGNTIYF TGTGCCAGCAGCTTGTGGAGTGGAAACACCATATATTTT
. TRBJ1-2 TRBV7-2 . CAGSLIDSGYTF TGTGCCGGCAGCTTAATTGACAGCGGCTACACCTTC
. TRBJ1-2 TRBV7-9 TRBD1 CASSFGGQGGCYTF TGTGCCAGCAGCTTTGGAGGACAGGGAGGTTGCTACACCTTC
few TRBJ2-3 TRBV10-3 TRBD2 CAIRGTSGGASDTQYF TGTGCCATCAGGGGGACTAGCGGGGGGGCTTCAGATACGCAGTATTTT
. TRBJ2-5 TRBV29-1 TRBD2 CSAETSSYNEQYF TGCAGCGCTGAGACTAGCAGCTACAATGAGCAGTACTTC
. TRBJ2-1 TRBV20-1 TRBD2 CSASGLAGGDEQFF TGCAGTGCCAGTGGACTAGCGGGGGGTGATGAGCAGTTCTTC
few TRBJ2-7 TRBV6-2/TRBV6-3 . CATLNGNSYEQYF TGTGCCACCCTGAACGGTAACTCCTACGAGCAGTACTTC
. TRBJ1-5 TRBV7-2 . CASSLHYSNQPQHF TGTGCCAGCAGCTTACATTATAGCAATCAGCCCCAGCATTTT